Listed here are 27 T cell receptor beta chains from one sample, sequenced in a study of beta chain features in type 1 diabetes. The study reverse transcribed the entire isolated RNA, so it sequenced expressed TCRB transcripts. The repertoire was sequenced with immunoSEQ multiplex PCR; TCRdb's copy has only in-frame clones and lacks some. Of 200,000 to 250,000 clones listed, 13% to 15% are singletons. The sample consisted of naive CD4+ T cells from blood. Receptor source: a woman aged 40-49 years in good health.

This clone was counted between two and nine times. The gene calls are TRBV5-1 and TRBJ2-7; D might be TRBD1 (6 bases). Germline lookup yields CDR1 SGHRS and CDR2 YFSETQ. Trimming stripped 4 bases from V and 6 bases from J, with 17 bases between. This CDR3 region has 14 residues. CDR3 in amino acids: CASSPGEPEVEQYF. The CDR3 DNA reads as TGCGCCAGCAGCCCAGGGGAACCGGAGGTCGAGCAGTACTTC. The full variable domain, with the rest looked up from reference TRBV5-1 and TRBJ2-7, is KAGVTQTPRYLIKTRGQQVTLSCSPISGHRSVSWYQQTPGQGLQFLFEYFSETQRNKGNFPGRFSGRQFSNSRSEMNVSTLELGDSALYLCASSPGEPEVEQYFGPGTRLTVT.

CDR3 sequence: CASSFQGWETQYF. CDR3 coding DNA: TGTGCCAGCAGCTTTCAGGGTTGGGAGACCCAGTACTTC. The chain employs TRBV11-2 and TRBJ2-5; a weak D match, TRBD1 (5 bases). V was cut by 3 bases and J by 5 bases, with 10 bases left in between. The CDR3 totals 13 residues. CDR1 and CDR2 (germline): SGHAT, FQNNGV.

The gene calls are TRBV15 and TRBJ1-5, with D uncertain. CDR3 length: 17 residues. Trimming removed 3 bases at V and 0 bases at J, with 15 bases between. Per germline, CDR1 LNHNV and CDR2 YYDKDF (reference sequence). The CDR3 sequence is CATSRKPDWYSNQPQHF. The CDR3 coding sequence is TGTGCCACCAGCAGGAAACCAGACTGGTATAGCAATCAGCCCCAGCATTTT.

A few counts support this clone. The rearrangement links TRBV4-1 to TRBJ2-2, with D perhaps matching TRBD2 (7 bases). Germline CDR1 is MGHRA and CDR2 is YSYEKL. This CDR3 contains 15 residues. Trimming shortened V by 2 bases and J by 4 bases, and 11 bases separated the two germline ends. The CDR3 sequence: CASSQLGGGTGELFF. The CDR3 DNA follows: TGCGCCAGCAGCCAATTGGGAGGGGGCACCGGGGAGCTGTTTTTT.

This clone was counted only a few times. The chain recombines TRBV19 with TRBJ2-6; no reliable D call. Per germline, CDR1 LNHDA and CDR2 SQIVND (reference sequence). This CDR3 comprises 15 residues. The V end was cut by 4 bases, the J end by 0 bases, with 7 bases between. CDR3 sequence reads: CASSRPGSGANVLTF. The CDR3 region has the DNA TGTGCCAGTAGTAGGCCTGGCTCTGGGGCCAACGTCCTGACTTTC.

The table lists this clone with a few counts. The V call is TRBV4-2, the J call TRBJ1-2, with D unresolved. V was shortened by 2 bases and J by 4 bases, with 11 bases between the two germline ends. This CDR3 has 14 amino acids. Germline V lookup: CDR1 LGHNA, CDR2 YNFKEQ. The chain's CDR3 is CASSQLDSGYGYTF. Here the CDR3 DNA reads TGTGCCAGCAGCCAACTGGACTCGGGCTATGGCTACACCTTC.

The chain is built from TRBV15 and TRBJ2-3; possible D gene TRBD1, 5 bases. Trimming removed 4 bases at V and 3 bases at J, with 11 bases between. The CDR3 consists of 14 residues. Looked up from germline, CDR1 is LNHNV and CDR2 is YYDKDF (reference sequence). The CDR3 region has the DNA TGTGCCACCAGCAAAGGAGACAGTACAGATACGCAGTATTTT. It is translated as CATSKGDSTDTQYF.

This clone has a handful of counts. The CDR3 sequence: CASSNRDILGHEQYF. In nucleotides, the CDR3 is TGTGCCAGCAGCAACCGGGACATTCTAGGACACGAGCAGTACTTC. This chain links TRBV7-8 with TRBJ2-7, with a tentative D call TRBD1 (6 bases). From germline, CDR1 is SGHVS and CDR2 FQNEAQ. V lost 5 bases, J lost 5 bases, and 19 bases lay in between. The CDR3 extends over 15 amino acids.

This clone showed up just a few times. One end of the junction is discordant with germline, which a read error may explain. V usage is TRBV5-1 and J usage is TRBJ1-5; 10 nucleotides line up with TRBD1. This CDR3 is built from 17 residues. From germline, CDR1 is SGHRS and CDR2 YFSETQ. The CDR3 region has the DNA TGCGCCAGCAGCTTTCACCGGGACAGGGGCGTTAATCGGCCCCAGCATTTT. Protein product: CASSFHRDRGVNRPQHF.

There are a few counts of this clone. The CDR3 region has the DNA TGTGCCAGCAGTTACGGGGGCCGGATTCAAGAGACCCAGTACTTC. As protein: CASSYGGRIQETQYF. The chain combines TRBV6-5 with TRBJ2-5, with TRBD1 as a possible D gene (6 bases). Germline loops: CDR1 MNHEY, CDR2 SVGAGI. This CDR3 has 15 residues. The germline V and J ends were trimmed by 2 bases and 2 bases, with 12 bases remaining between them.

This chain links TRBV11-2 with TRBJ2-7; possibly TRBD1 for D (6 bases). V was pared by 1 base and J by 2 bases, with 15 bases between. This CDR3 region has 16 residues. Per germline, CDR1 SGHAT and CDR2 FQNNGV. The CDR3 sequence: CASSLGPGRGPYEQYF. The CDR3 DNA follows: TGTGCCAGCAGCTTAGGTCCCGGCAGGGGCCCCTACGAGCAGTACTTC.

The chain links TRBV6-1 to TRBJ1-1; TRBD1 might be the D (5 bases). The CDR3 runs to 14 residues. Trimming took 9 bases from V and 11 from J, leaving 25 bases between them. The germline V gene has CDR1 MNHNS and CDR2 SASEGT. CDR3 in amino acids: CASNAGTATREAFF. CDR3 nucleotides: TGTGCCAGTAATGCCGGGACGGCCACGCGGGAGGCTTTCTTT.

CDR3 amino acids: CASNLGTGNYGYTF. The CDR3 DNA reads as TGTGCCAGCAATCTAGGCACAGGTAACTATGGCTACACCTTC. The chain uses TRBV7-2 and TRBJ1-2; possibly TRBD1 for D (5 bases). CDR1 and CDR2 from the germline V gene are SGHTA and FQGNSA. The CDR3 runs to 14 residues. Trimming shortened V by 7 bases and J by 1 base, and 13 bases separated the two germline ends.

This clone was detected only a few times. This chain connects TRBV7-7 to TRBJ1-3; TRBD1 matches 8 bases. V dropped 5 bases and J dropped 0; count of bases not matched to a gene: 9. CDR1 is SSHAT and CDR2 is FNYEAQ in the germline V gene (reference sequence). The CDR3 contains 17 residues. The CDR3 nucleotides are TGTGCCAGCAGCGGCCGGGACAGGCGTACCTCTGGAAACACCATATATTTT. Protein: CASSGRDRRTSGNTIYF.

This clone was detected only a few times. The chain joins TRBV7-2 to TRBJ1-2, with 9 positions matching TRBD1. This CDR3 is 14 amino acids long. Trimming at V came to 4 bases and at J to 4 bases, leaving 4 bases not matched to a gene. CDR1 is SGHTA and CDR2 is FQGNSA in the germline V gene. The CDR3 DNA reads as TGTGCCAGCAGCTGGACAGGGGTGGGCTATGGCTACACCTTC. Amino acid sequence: CASSWTGVGYGYTF.

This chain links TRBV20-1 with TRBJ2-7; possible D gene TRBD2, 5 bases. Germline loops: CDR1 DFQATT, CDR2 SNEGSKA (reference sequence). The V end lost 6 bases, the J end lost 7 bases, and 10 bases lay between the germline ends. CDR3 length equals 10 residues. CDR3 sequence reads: CSAAREEQYF. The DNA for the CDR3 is TGCAGTGCCGCTAGGGAGGAGCAGTACTTC.

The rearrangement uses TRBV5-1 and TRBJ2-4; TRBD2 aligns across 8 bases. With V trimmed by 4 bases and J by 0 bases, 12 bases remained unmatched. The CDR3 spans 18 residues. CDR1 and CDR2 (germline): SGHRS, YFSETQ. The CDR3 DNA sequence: TGCGCCAGCAGCCCTGACGCCCGGGGGGGACTAGCCAAAAACATTCAGTACTTC. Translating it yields CASSPDARGGLAKNIQYF.

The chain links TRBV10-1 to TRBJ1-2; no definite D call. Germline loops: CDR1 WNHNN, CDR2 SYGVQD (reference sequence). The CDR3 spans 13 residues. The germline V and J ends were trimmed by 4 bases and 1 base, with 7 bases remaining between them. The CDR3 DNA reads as TGCGCCAGCAGTGCTACAGTTAACTATGGCTACACCTTC. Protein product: CASSATVNYGYTF.

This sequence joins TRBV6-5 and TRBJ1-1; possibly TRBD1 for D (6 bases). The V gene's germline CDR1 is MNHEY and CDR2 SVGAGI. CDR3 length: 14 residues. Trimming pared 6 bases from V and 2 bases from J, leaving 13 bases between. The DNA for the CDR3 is TGTGCCAGCAGACAGGGTCGGGGCAACACTGAAGCTTTCTTT. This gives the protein CASRQGRGNTEAFF.

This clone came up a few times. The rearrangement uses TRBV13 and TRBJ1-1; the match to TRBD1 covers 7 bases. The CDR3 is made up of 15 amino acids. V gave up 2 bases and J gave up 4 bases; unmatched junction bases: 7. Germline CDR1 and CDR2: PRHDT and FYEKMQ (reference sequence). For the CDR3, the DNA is TGTGCCAGCAGCTTAACTGGAACAGGGGCCACTGAAGCTTTCTTT. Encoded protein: CASSLTGTGATEAFF.

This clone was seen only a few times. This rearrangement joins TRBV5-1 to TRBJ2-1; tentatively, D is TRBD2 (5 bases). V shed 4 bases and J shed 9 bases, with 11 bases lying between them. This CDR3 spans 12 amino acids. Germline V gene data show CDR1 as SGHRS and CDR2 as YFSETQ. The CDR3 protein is CASSPIRGEQFF. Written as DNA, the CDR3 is TGCGCCAGCAGCCCGATCCGGGGTGAGCAGTTCTTC.

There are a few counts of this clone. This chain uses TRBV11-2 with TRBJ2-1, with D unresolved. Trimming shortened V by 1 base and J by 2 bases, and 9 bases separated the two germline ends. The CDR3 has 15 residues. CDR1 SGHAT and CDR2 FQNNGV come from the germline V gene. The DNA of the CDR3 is TGTGCCAGCAGCTTAGTTGTGGCAACCTACAATGAGCAGTTCTTC. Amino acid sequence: CASSLVVATYNEQFF.

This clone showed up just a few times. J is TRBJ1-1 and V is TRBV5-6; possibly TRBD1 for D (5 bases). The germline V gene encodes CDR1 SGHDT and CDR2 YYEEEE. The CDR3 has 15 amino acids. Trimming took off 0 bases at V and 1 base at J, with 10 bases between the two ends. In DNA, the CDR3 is TGTGCCAGCAGCTTGGAGTACAGGTCGAACACTGAAGCTTTCTTT. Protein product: CASSLEYRSNTEAFF. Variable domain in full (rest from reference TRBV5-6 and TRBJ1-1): DAGVTQSPTHLIKTRGQQVTLRCSPKSGHDTVSWYQQALGQGPQFIFQYYEEEERQRGNFPDRFSGHQFPNYSSELNVNALLLGDSALYLCASSLEYRSNTEAFFGQGTRLTVV.

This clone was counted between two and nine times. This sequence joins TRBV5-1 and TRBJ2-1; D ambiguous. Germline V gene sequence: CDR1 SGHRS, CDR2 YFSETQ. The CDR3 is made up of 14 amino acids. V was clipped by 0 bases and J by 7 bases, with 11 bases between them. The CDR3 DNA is TGCGCCAGCAGCTTGGTAGTGACTCGGAATGAGCAGTTCTTC. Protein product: CASSLVVTRNEQFF.

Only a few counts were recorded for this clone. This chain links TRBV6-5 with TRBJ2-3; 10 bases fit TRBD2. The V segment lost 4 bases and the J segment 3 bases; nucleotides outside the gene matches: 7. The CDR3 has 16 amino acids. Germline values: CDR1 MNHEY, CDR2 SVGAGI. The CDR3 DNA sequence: TGTGCCAGCAGTTCAGGACCGGGACTAGCGACAGATACGCAGTATTTT. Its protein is CASSSGPGLATDTQYF.

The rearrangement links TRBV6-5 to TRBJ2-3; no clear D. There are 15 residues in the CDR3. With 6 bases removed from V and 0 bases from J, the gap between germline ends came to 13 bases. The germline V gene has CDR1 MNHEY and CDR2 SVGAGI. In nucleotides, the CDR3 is TGTGCCAGCAGGATACGCACAGCTAGCACAGATACGCAGTATTTT. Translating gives CASRIRTASTDTQYF.

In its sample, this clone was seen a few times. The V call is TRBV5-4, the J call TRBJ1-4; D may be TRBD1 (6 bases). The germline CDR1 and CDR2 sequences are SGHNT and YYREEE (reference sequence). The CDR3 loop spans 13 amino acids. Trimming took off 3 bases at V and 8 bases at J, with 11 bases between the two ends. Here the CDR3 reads CASSSAGDEKLFF. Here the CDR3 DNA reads TGTGCCAGCAGCTCAGCAGGGGACGAAAAACTGTTTTTT.